This TCR beta chain derives from a study of CD8 T cells in Susac syndrome. The overall study: Sequenced Susac syndrome patients included more than 5 with active disease and eight who were in remission.

Trimming took off 4 bases at V and 4 bases at J, with 23 bases between the two ends. This CDR3 region has 17 residues. The germline CDR1 and CDR2 sequences are SGHAT and FQNNGV. Patients having Susac syndrome satisfied recently defined diagnostic criteria for definite or probable disease. Negative isolation was applied to CD8+ and CD4+ T cells, and FACS enrichment was applied to TEMRA cells. Reverse transcription of about 0.45 to 1 ug RNA was performed with random hexamers. An immunoSEQ multiplex PCR generated amplified TCR beta CDR3 products spanning 54 Vbeta and 13 Jbeta. Via MiXCR, TCRdb re-called the immunoSEQ multiplex PCR reads, giving one row per CDR3 protein. The sample includes hundreds of thousands of distinct CDR3 sequences, around 96% of them seen just once.

This TCR was recovered from a human donor with Susac syndrome. The chain uses TRBV11-2 and TRBJ2-7; D tentatively reads TRBD1 or TRBD2 (5 bases each). Material: CD4+ T cells from PBMCs. The CDR3 protein is CASSSLGTTFKGYEQYF. CDR3 bases: TGTGCCAGCAGCTCTCTGGGGACGACGTTCAAAGGATACGAGCAGTACTTC.